What follows is one T cell receptor beta chain and its context. Its matching antigen is unknown. Within the sample, other DNA sequences also encode this same CDR3. The data originate from a study of shared clonotypes between healthy human individuals. Whole-study context: Used for every donor were three CD4 naive, three CD4 memory, two CD8 naive and one CD8 memory plate. Notes on the study in general: It was the non-shared clonotypes that had lower generation probabilities than clonotypes shared by all four donors.

The CDR3 totals 15 residues. Germline trimming cut 0 bases from V and 9 bases from J; bases unmatched to any gene: 4. CDR1 and CDR2 (germline): MNHEY, SVGAGI. Profiling relied on immunoSEQ multiplex PCR, and the TCRdb table lists in-frame clones only, not all of them. This repertoire shows approximately 340,000 clones, around 70% found once; its top ten account for about 10%. Input material: memory CD4+ T cells sorted from blood. Regarding subset: CD45RA-negative fraction. The rearrangement links TRBV6-5 to TRBJ1-6; 8 bases fit TRBD1. The receptor comes from a young man in good health. The CDR3: CASSYSGQGRSPLHF. Written as DNA, the CDR3 is TGTGCCAGCAGTTACTCAGGACAGGGACGTTCACCCCTCCACTTT.